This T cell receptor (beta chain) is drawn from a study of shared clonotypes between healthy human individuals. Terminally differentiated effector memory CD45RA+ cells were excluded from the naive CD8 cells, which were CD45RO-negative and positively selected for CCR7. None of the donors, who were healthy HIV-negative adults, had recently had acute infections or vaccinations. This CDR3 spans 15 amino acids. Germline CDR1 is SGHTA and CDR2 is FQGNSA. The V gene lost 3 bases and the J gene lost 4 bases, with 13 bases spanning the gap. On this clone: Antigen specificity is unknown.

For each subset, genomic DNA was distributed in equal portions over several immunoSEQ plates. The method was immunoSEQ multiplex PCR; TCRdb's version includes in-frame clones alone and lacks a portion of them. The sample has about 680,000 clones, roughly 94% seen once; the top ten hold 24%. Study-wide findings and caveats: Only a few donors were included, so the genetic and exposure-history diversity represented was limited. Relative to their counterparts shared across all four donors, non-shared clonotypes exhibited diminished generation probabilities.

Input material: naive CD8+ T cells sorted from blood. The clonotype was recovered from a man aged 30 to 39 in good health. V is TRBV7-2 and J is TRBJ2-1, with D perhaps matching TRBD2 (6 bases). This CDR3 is CASSFGSGNYNEQFF. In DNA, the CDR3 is TGTGCCAGCAGCTTTGGTAGCGGAAATTACAATGAGCAGTTCTTC.